These 27 T cell receptor beta chains originate from one sample sequenced in a study of early T cells in non-severe SARS-CoV-2 infection. Each CDR3 protein is one row after TCRdb ran MiXCR on the 5' RACE reads. The repertoire holds under 65,000 distinct CDR3 sequences, with around 12% as singletons. Sequencing was done on a sample of whole blood. These receptors originate from an adult who was a healthcare worker with PCR-confirmed SARS-CoV-2 infection or an uninfected control (not recorded which).

This clonotype has a handful of counts. This chain links TRBV7-9 with TRBJ1-2; 9 nucleotides agree with TRBD1. This CDR3 has 16 amino acids. After removal of 7 bases from V and 7 bases from J, the junction contained 16 bases not matched to a gene. Looked up from germline, CDR1 is SEHNR and CDR2 is FQNEAQ (reference sequence). The CDR3 nucleotides read TGTGCCAGCACCCCCCGCGGGACAGGGTTTTCAGGTGGCTACACCTTC. Translating gives CASTPRGTGFSGGYTF.

In its sample, this clonotype was seen many times. This chain joins TRBV9 and TRBJ2-1; 10 nucleotides line up with TRBD2. Looked up from germline, CDR1 is SGDLS and CDR2 is YYNGEE. This CDR3 is built from 14 residues. The V segment lost 2 bases and the J segment 6 bases; nucleotides outside the gene matches: 2. The CDR3 loop reads CASSVGLASNEQFF. The DNA for the CDR3 is TGTGCCAGCAGCGTGGGACTAGCGTCCAATGAGCAGTTCTTC. The variable domain in full, with the rest retrieved from reference TRBV9 and TRBJ2-1, is DSGVTQTPKHLITATGQRVTLRCSPRSGDLSVYWYQQSLDQGLQFLIQYYNGEERAKGNILERFSAQQFPDLHSELNLSSLELGDSALYFCASSVGLASNEQFFGPGTRLTVL.

This clonotype came up many times. V is TRBV20-1 and J is TRBJ2-1; weak D call: TRBD2 (5 bases). V gave up 6 bases and J gave up 4 bases, with 16 bases separating them. This CDR3 has 14 residues. Per germline, CDR1 DFQATT and CDR2 SNEGSKA (reference sequence). In DNA, the CDR3 is TGCAGTGCCCGCCAGCGGAGAAGGTACAATGAGCAGTTCTTC. Translating it yields CSARQRRRYNEQFF.

This clonotype appeared many times. V usage is TRBV18 and J usage is TRBJ2-1; D is perhaps TRBD1 (5 bases). Germline V gene sequence: CDR1 KGHSH, CDR2 LQKENI. Trimming shortened V by 4 bases and J by 10 bases, and 11 bases separated the two germline ends. The CDR3 is 12 amino acids. This CDR3 is CASSRQTEEQFF. CDR3 sequence (DNA): TGTGCCAGCTCACGACAGACCGAAGAGCAGTTCTTC. The full variable domain, completed using reference TRBV18 and TRBJ2-1, is NAGVMQNPRHLVRRRGQEARLRCSPMKGHSHVYWYRQLPEEGLKFMVYLQKENIIDESGMPKERFSAEFPKEGPSILRIQQVVRGDSAAYFCASSRQTEEQFFGPGTRLTVL.

There are many counts of this clonotype. The V gene is TRBV6-2 or TRBV6-3, the J gene TRBJ2-1, with 11 bases aligning to TRBD2. Germline loops: CDR1 MNHEY, CDR2 SVGEGT. This CDR3 contains 15 residues. V shed 6 bases and J 5 bases; nucleotides not matched to a gene: 6. The CDR3 nucleotides are TGTGCCAGCAGCAGACTAGCGGGACTAAACAATGAGCAGTTCTTC. Its protein product is CASSRLAGLNNEQFF.

There are a few counts of this clonotype. V is TRBV28 and J is TRBJ2-3; tentative D call: TRBD2 (7 bases). Germline CDR1 and CDR2: MDHEN and SYDVKM. The ends were cut back, 8 bases at V and 4 bases at J, with 10 bases in the middle. The CDR3 loop spans 12 amino acids. This CDR3 reads CASWGGPDTQYF. DNA for the CDR3: TGTGCCAGCTGGGGGGGGCCAGATACGCAGTATTTT.

A few counts support this clonotype. V usage is TRBV21-1 and J usage is TRBJ2-1. TRBV21-1 is designated a pseudogene. The CDR3 contains 11 residues. CDR3: CASPQHDEQFF. CDR3 DNA sequence: TGTGCCAGCCCCCAACATGATGAGCAGTTCTTC.

This clonotype was recorded a few times. This sequence joins TRBV29-1 and TRBJ2-7, with 10 nucleotides matching TRBD2. The length of the CDR3 is 15 residues. After removal of 0 bases from V and 6 bases from J, the junction contained 8 bases not matched to a gene. Germline V lookup: CDR1 SQVTM, CDR2 ANQGSEA. The CDR3 sequence is CSVEDPSGRAPEQYF. In DNA, the CDR3 is TGCAGCGTTGAAGACCCCAGCGGGAGGGCCCCCGAGCAGTACTTC.

In its sample, this clonotype was seen many times. The chain recombines TRBV6-6 with TRBJ2-7; TRBD1 matches 10 bases. The length of the CDR3 is 13 residues. J gave up 5 bases and V 6 bases, and 4 bases lay outside the gene matches. The germline V gene has CDR1 MNHNY and CDR2 SVGAGI (reference sequence). This chain's CDR3 is CASRETGGDEQYF. The DNA of the CDR3 is TGTGCCAGCAGGGAGACAGGGGGCGACGAGCAGTACTTC.

This clonotype was seen repeatedly, ten times or more. The V gene is TRBV20-1, the J gene TRBJ1-5; 7 bases are a match to TRBD1. The CDR3 contains 17 residues. Germline-derived CDR1 and CDR2 are DFQATT and SNEGSKA (reference sequence). Trimming at V came to 3 bases and at J to 2 bases, leaving 13 bases not matched to a gene. CDR3 DNA sequence: TGCAGTGCTAGCTCCTGGGACAGCCGACTTCGCAATCAGCCCCAGCATTTT. This encodes CSASSWDSRLRNQPQHF.

This chain uses TRBV11-2 with TRBJ2-1; D perhaps matches TRBD1 (5 bases). Trimming stripped 1 base from V and 9 bases from J, with 19 bases between. The CDR3 is made up of 16 amino acids. Germline CDR1 is SGHAT and CDR2 is FQNNGV. The CDR3 bases are TGTGCCAGCAGCTTAGGAAGTGGGGCACTGGGCAGTGAGCAGTTCTTC. Encoded protein: CASSLGSGALGSEQFF.

This rearrangement joins TRBV9 to TRBJ2-3; D may be TRBD1 or TRBD2 (5 bases each). CDR3 length: 15 amino acids. V shed 0 bases and J shed 0 bases, with 8 bases lying between them. Per the germline V gene, CDR1 is SGDLS and CDR2 is YYNGEE. The CDR3 protein is CASSVDGDSTDTQYF. In DNA form, the CDR3 reads TGTGCCAGCAGCGTAGACGGGGACAGCACAGATACGCAGTATTTT.

This clonotype was counted ten times or more. The V and J genes are TRBV18 and TRBJ2-1; 7 bases match TRBD2. Looked up from germline, CDR1 is KGHSH and CDR2 is LQKENI. J lost 3 bases, V lost 6 bases, and 8 bases had no gene match. This CDR3 contains 15 residues. The CDR3 DNA reads as TGTGCCAGCTCCCGTCTTGAGCGGGACTACAATGAGCAGTTCTTC. Residues: CASSRLERDYNEQFF.

This clonotype was picked up many times. The chain combines TRBV29-1 with TRBJ2-1; TRBD2 matches at 13 bases. The CDR3 is 17 amino acids. Trimming removed 6 bases from V and 5 bases from J; junction bases left unmatched: 13. CDR1 SQVTM and CDR2 ANQGSEA come from the germline V gene. Here the CDR3 reads CSVDPATSGRWNNEQFF. The DNA for the CDR3 is TGCAGCGTAGACCCCGCGACTAGCGGGAGGTGGAACAATGAGCAGTTCTTC.

This clonotype showed up just a few times. The genes are TRBV20-1 and TRBJ1-1; 8 bases map to TRBD1. Unmatched junction bases numbered 8, after V lost 3 bases and J lost 11 bases. Germline assignment: CDR1 DFQATT and CDR2 SNEGSKA (reference sequence). This CDR3 comprises 12 residues. Here the CDR3 reads CSASPLRTGAFF. CDR3 nucleotide sequence: TGCAGTGCTAGTCCCCTCCGGACAGGGGCTTTCTTT.

This clonotype appeared many times. This chain uses TRBV20-1 with TRBJ2-3; a possible D gene is TRBD2 (5 bases). CDR1 is DFQATT and CDR2 is SNEGSKA in the germline V gene (reference sequence). CDR3 length equals 13 residues. CDR3 in amino acids: CRAPRRGTDTQYF. CDR3 nucleotide sequence: TGCAGAGCTCCGAGGCGGGGCACAGATACGCAGTATTTT.

This clonotype was recorded many times. The rearrangement uses TRBV14 and TRBJ1-6; no reliable D call. Germline values: CDR1 SGHDN, CDR2 FVKESK. Trimming removed 1 base from V and 7 bases from J, with 5 bases in between. The CDR3 consists of 13 residues. In DNA form, the CDR3 reads TGTGCCAGCAGCCAAGCGGGCAATTCACCCCTCCACTTT. This sequence encodes CASSQAGNSPLHF.

This clonotype was picked up a small number of times. The chain employs TRBV28 and TRBJ1-5; D is uncertain. With 7 bases removed from V and 10 bases from J, the gap between germline ends came to 14 bases. The CDR3 runs 12 residues. The germline gives CDR1 MDHEN, CDR2 SYDVKM. CDR3 DNA: TGTGCCAGCACCTCCTACGGGTTCCCCCAGCATTTT. This translates into CASTSYGFPQHF.

Ten or more counts support this clonotype. This chain joins TRBV28 and TRBJ1-2; the D is unclear. V lost 4 bases and J lost 5, with 8 bases in between. Germline assignment: CDR1 MDHEN and CDR2 SYDVKM. The CDR3 totals 12 residues. The CDR3 bases are TGTGCCAGCAGTTCCGGGCTGTATGGCTACACCTTC. Its protein is CASSSGLYGYTF.

This clonotype was seen at least ten times. The chain is built from TRBV12-3 or TRBV12-4 and TRBJ2-3; 10 bases are shared with TRBD2. The CDR3 is 17 amino acids. Unmatched junction bases numbered 6, after V lost 1 base and J lost 2 bases. The CDR3, as DNA: TGTGCCAGCAGTTTAGGGCGGACTAGCGGACTCACAGATACGCAGTATTTT. Protein sequence: CASSLGRTSGLTDTQYF.

This clonotype appeared many times. CDR3 nucleotides: TGTGCCAGCAGTTTCTTCGCGGACACCATATATTTT. Translated, it gives CASSFFADTIYF. The chain has TRBV12-3 or TRBV12-4 and TRBJ1-3; no clear D. The ends were cut back, 3 bases at V and 8 bases at J, with 8 bases in the middle. The CDR3 spans 12 residues.

This clonotype was observed a few times. This sequence joins TRBV20-1 and TRBJ1-6; no clear D. The CDR3 sequence is 12 residues long. Trimming removed 5 bases at V and 5 bases at J, with 7 bases between. Germline V gives CDR1 DFQATT, CDR2 SNEGSKA (reference sequence). Here the CDR3 reads CSARRNNSPLHF. For the CDR3, the DNA is TGCAGTGCTCGCAGGAATAATTCACCCCTCCACTTT.

This clonotype was counted at least ten times. The chain uses TRBV9 and TRBJ2-7, with 10 bases aligning to TRBD1. The length of the CDR3 is 14 residues. Looked up from germline, CDR1 is SGDLS and CDR2 is YYNGEE. V was pared by 2 bases and J by 3 bases, with 2 bases of the junction left unmatched. CDR3 region: CASSVGQGYYEQYF. For the CDR3, the DNA is TGTGCCAGCAGCGTGGGACAGGGGTACTACGAGCAGTACTTC.

The chain couples TRBV7-9 to TRBJ2-7; D assignment may be TRBD1 or TRBD2 (5 bases each). Trimming left V 6 bases short and J 2 bases short, with 8 bases between. CDR1 is SEHNR, CDR2 FQNEAQ, per germline (reference sequence). The CDR3 consists of 12 residues. This CDR3 reads CASRWGTYEQYF. CDR3 sequence (DNA): TGTGCCAGCAGGTGGGGGACCTACGAGCAGTACTTC.

This clonotype was recorded a few times. The rearrangement joins TRBV12-3 or TRBV12-4 to TRBJ1-2; D perhaps matches TRBD1 (6 bases). There are 13 residues in the CDR3. V lost 5 bases and J 7 bases, leaving 14 bases between the germline ends. This chain's CDR3 is CASSPGQWAGYTF. In DNA form, the CDR3 reads TGTGCCAGCAGTCCTGGACAGTGGGCTGGCTACACCTTC.

The chain couples TRBV7-3 to TRBJ1-2; no definite D call. The germline V gene has CDR1 SGHTA and CDR2 FQGTGA. The CDR3 is 13 amino acids. V gave up 0 bases and J gave up 8 bases, with 10 bases separating them. CDR3 bases: TGTGCCAGCAGCTTAACGTCCGGGTCAGGCTACACCTTC. Protein: CASSLTSGSGYTF.

This clonotype was picked up many times. As DNA, the CDR3 is TGTGCCAGCAGTGGGGGCGGGGGCCTTAGCAATCAGCCCCAGCATTTT. It specifies CASSGGGGLSNQPQHF. This sequence joins TRBV2 and TRBJ1-5; perhaps TRBD1 as D (6 bases). Germline V gives CDR1 SNHLY, CDR2 FYNNEI. Trimming left V 4 bases short and J 0 bases short, with 13 bases between. This CDR3 has 16 residues.